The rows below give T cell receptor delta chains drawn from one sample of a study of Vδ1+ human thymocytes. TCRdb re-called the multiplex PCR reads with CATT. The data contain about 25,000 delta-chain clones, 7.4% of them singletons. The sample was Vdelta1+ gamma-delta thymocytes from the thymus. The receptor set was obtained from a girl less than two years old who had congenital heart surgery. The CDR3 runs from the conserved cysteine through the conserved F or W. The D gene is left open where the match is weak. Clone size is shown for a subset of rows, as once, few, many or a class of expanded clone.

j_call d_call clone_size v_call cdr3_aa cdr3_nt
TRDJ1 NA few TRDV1 CALGGKEYTDKLIF TGTGCTCTTGGGGGTAAGGAGTACACCGATAAACTCATCTTT
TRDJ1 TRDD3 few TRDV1 CALGTRIPPDWGPLGDYTDKLIF TGTGCTCTTGGGACCCGAATACCCCCCGACTGGGGGCCGTTAGGGGATTACACCGATAAACTCATCTTT
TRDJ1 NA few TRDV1 CALGELGLLAAYLSRGGTDKLIF TGTGCTCTTGGGGAACTGGGGTTGCTTGCAGCTTACCTATCCCGGGGAGGCACCGATAAACTCATCTTT
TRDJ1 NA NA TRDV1 CALGERGIPTFRRLIF TGTGCTCTTGGGGAACGGGGGATTCCTACCTTTAGGCGCCTCATCTTT
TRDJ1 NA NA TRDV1 CALGERLELSAALASDKLIF TGTGCTCTTGGGGAAAGGCTAGAACTTTCCGCAGCACTGGCGTCCGATAAACTCATCTTT
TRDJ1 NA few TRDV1 CALGDAYPGIRTYTDKLIF TGTGCTCTTGGGGACGCGTATCCCGGGATAAGGACGTACACCGATAAACTCATCTTT
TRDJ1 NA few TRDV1 CALGELDWVLPYTDKLIF TGTGCTCTTGGGGAACTGGACTGGGTCCTTCCGTACACCGATAAACTCATCTTT
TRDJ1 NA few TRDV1 CALGLSTTSPHYTDKLIF TGTGCTCTTGGGTTGAGCACTACTTCCCCACATTACACCGATAAACTCATCTTT
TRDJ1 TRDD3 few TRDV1 CALGILPTSWGIRSDKLIF TGTGCTCTTGGGATCCTTCCTACTAGTTGGGGGATACGCTCCGATAAACTCATCTTT
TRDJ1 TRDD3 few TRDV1 CALGESSPPVTGGYVTDKLIF TGTGCTCTTGGGGAAAGTTCACCACCTGTTACTGGGGGATACGTCACCGATAAACTCATCTTT
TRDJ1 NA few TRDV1 CALGDRATLIF TGTGCTCTTGGGGATCGAGCTACACTCATCTTT
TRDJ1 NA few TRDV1 CALGGIYFLAVTDKLIF TGTGCTCTTGGGGGAATCTACTTCCTTGCGGTAACCGATAAACTCATCTTT
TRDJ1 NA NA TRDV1 CALGEPYPGDDNTDKLIF TGTGCTCTTGGGGAACCCTATCCTGGGGATGACAACACCGATAAACTCATCTTT
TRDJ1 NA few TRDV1 CALGAPGGLKYTDKLIF TGTGCTCTTGGGGCCCCAGGGGGTTTAAAGTACACCGATAAACTCATCTTT
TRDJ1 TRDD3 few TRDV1 CALGDRPLSLSGGYGSYTDKLIF TGTGCTCTTGGGGACCGACCCCTGAGCCTCTCTGGGGGATACGGGTCGTACACCGATAAACTCATCTTT
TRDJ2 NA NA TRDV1 CALGAAFPNAFLTAQLFF TGTGCTCTTGGGGCAGCCTTCCCCAACGCGTTCTTGACAGCACAACTCTTCTTT
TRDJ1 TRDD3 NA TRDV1 CALGETIVDWIYWGDKLIF TGTGCTCTTGGGGAAACGATAGTAGATTGGATTTACTGGGGGGATAAACTCATCTTT
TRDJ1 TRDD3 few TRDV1 CALGFWATSFGDTCSPYTDKLIF TGTGCTCTTGGTTTTTGGGCCACTTCCTTTGGGGATACGTGCTCCCCTTACACCGATAAACTCATCTTT
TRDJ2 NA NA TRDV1 CALGEYRGVRRALTAQLFF TGTGCTCTTGGGGAATATCGGGGGGTCCGGAGAGCTTTGACAGCACAACTCTTCTTT
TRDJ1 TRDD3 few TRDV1 CALGEMGRLGDKRGYTDKLIF TGTGCTCTTGGGGAAATGGGGCGACTGGGGGATAAAAGAGGGTACACCGATAAACTCATCTTT
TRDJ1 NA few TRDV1 CALGEPSLHTDKLIF TGTGCTCTTGGGGAACCTTCCTTGCACACCGATAAACTCATCTTT
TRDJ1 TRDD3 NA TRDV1 CALGERHGFVGGYAADKLIF TGTGCTCTTGGGGAACGTCATGGGTTCGTTGGGGGATACGCAGCCGATAAACTCATCTTT
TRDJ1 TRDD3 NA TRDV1 CALGEGCSPTWGIQGEYTDKLIF TGTGCTCTTGGGGAAGGTTGTTCTCCTACCTGGGGGATACAAGGCGAGTACACCGATAAACTCATCTTT
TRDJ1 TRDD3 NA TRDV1 CALTPLDLPGLGDWGTDKLIF TGTGCTCTTACCCCTCTTGACCTACCGGGACTGGGGGATTGGGGCACCGATAAACTCATCTTT
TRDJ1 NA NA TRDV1 CALGDCLPTREGIPNTDKLIF TGTGCTCTTGGGGATTGCCTTCCTACGAGGGAGGGGATACCGAACACCGATAAACTCATCTTT
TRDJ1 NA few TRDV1 CALGERGLPLVTGPPFLTDKLIF TGTGCTCTTGGGGAACGGGGCCTTCCCTTGGTTACTGGGCCACCTTTTTTAACCGATAAACTCATCTTT
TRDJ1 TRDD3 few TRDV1 CALGEYFRWGIHTDKLIF TGTGCTCTTGGGGAATACTTCAGGTGGGGGATACACACCGATAAACTCATCTTT
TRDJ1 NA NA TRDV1 CALGGHGPDKLIF TGTGCTCTTGGGGGACATGGCCCCGATAAACTCATCTTT
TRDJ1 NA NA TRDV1 CALGDFRGPFSPDRRRDKLIF TGTGCTCTTGGGGACTTTAGAGGGCCTTTTAGTCCTGATCGGAGGCGCGATAAACTCATCTTT
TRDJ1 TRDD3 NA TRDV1 CALGELVIRTGGWSLYTDKLIF TGTGCTCTTGGGGAACTCGTTATCCGGACTGGGGGATGGTCCCTCTACACCGATAAACTCATCTTT
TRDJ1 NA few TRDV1 CALGELGVTETPPYTDKLIF TGTGCTCTTGGGGAACTAGGGGTTACGGAGACGCCCCCGTACACCGATAAACTCATCTTT
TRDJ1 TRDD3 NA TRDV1 CALGAYSWKAGGYQQVIF TGTGCTCTTGGGGCATACTCCTGGAAGGCTGGGGGATACCAACAAGTCATCTTT
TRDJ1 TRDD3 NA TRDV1 CALGEGHFWGTSYTDKLIF TGTGCTCTTGGGGAAGGCCATTTCTGGGGGACTTCGTACACCGATAAACTCATCTTT
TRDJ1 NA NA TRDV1 CALGKTIPLSTDKLIF TGTGCTCTTGGGAAAACGATACCCTTATCCACCGATAAACTCATCTTT
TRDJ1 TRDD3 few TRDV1 CALGKQPGWGIRDKLIF TGTGCTCTTGGGAAACAACCCGGCTGGGGGATCAGAGACAAACTCATCTTT
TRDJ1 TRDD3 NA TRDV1 CALGEPISSPVLGDHTDKLIF TGTGCTCTTGGGGAACCCATTTCCTCCCCCGTACTGGGGGATCACACCGATAAACTCATCTTT
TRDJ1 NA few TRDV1 CALGEPKADWKADKLIF TGTGCTCTTGGGGAACCTAAGGCCGACTGGAAGGCCGATAAACTCATCTTT
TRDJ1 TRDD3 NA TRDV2 CACDTEVGDGYTDKLIF TGTGCCTGTGACACCGAAGTGGGGGATGGATACACCGATAAACTCATCTTT
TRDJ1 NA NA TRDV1 CALGDPPRRTGQGHTDKLIF TGTGCTCTTGGGGATCCCCCCCGGCGGACTGGGCAAGGACACACCGATAAACTCATCTTT
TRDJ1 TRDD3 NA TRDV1 CALGEPQIPVLGDIGLIF TGTGCTCTTGGGGAACCGCAAATTCCTGTACTGGGGGATATCGGACTCATCTTT
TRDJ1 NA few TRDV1 CALGEVLGPRVPGGAVLGHTDKLIF TGTGCTCTTGGGGAAGTCTTGGGACCCCGCGTCCCCGGAGGCGCCGTTCTGGGGCACACCGATAAACTCATCTTT
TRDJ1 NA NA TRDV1 CALGEARLTPYTDKLIF TGTGCTCTTGGGGAGGCGCGTCTTACCCCTTACACCGATAAACTCATCTTT